The 19 T cell receptor beta chains below were found in one sample sequenced in a study of vaccination effects on CD4 cells after COVID-19. Libraries were prepared by immunoSEQ multiplex PCR; TCRdb keeps only in-frame clonotypes and omits some of them. The repertoire holds roughly 41,000 clones, with roughly 62% as singletons. Ahead of sequencing, the ViraFEST assay grew antigen-specific CD4+ T cells using viral peptide pools. CD4+ T cell isolation took place after 10 days of culture. People in the vaccine group had not been infected with SARS-CoV-2 before, and their nucleocapsid antibodies were negative. Their antigens are not known. The input for sequencing was CD4+ T cells from PBMCs cultured with HCoV-OC43 spike peptides, taken before COVID-19 vaccination. Subset denoted: HCoV-OC43 spike overlapping peptide pool stimulation. These receptors originate from a human donor who received a COVID-19 vaccine.

The gene calls are TRBV5-1 and TRBJ1-4, with D maybe TRBD1 (5 bases). Germline CDR1 and CDR2: SGHRS and YFSETQ. This CDR3 has 14 residues. V lost 5 bases to trimming and J lost 3 bases, with 11 bases between them. As DNA, the CDR3 is TGCGCCAGCAGGGCCGGGGGACCTAATGAAAAACTGTTTTTT. Its protein product is CASRAGGPNEKLFF.

CDR3 residues: CASSPEQTANEQFF. The CDR3 bases are TGTGCCAGCTCACCAGAACAGACGGCAAATGAGCAGTTCTTC. V usage is TRBV18 and J usage is TRBJ2-1, with no clear D. The CDR3 runs 14 residues. The germline V gene encodes CDR1 KGHSH and CDR2 LQKENI. Trimming shortened V by 2 bases and J by 7 bases, and 12 bases separated the two germline ends.

The genes are TRBV3-1 (or the pseudogene TRBV3-2) and TRBJ2-3; D remains unclear. V lost 0 bases and J 8 bases, leaving 9 bases between the germline ends. This CDR3 is 13 amino acids long. The germline gives CDR1 LGHDT, CDR2 YNNKEL (reference sequence). The CDR3 bases are TGTGCCAGCAGCCAAGACTTGGCAGGTACGCAGTATTTT. It specifies CASSQDLAGTQYF.

This clone was seen only a few times. The V call is TRBV5-1, the J call TRBJ1-3; the D gene is possibly TRBD1 (5 bases). Germline CDR1 SGHRS, CDR2 YFSETQ. The CDR3 totals 15 residues. The V end was cut by 4 bases, the J end by 6 bases, with 17 bases between. CDR3: CASSPGAGSANTIYF. The CDR3 region has the DNA TGCGCCAGCAGCCCTGGAGCAGGGTCGGCAAACACCATATATTTT.

This clone was picked up a small number of times. V and J are TRBV6-6 and TRBJ1-5; D gene ambiguous. The CDR3 length is 13 residues. V lost 0 bases and J 4 bases, leaving 4 bases between the germline ends. In germline, CDR1 is MNHNY, CDR2 SVGAGI (reference sequence). The CDR3 reads CASSYSMNQPQHF. CDR3 DNA: TGTGCCAGCAGTTACTCGATGAATCAGCCCCAGCATTTT.

V and J are TRBV6-2 or TRBV6-3 and TRBJ2-1; a weak D match, TRBD2 (5 bases). Germline CDR1 MNHEY, CDR2 SVGEGT. This CDR3 region has 14 residues. V gave up 5 bases and J gave up 6 bases, with 14 bases separating them. DNA of the CDR3: TGTGCCAGCAGTCGGCTGGGTGCGGGCAATGAGCAGTTCTTC. Amino acid sequence: CASSRLGAGNEQFF.

This chain joins TRBV7-9 and TRBJ2-2; 7 nucleotides match TRBD1. J gave up 6 bases and V 11 bases, and 9 bases lay outside the gene matches. CDR3 length equals 13 residues. From germline, CDR1 is SEHNR and CDR2 FQNEAQ (reference sequence). DNA of the CDR3: TGTGCCGACACAGGGGAGCAGTCCGGGGAGCTGTTTTTT. This translates into CADTGEQSGELFF.

The CDR3 DNA sequence: TGCGCCAGCAGCTTGGAAATGGGTGGATACGAGCAGTACTTC. Protein product: CASSLEMGGYEQYF. The rearrangement joins TRBV5-1 to TRBJ2-7, with D unresolved. Germline CDR1 is SGHRS and CDR2 is YFSETQ. CDR3 length: 14 residues. Trimming left V 0 bases short and J 4 bases short, with 11 bases between.

This clone was found a few times. The J gene is TRBJ2-7, the V gene TRBV11-2, with TRBD2 matching over 13 bases. V gave up 2 bases and J gave up 4 bases; unmatched junction bases: 11. The CDR3 spans 18 residues. In germline, CDR1 is SGHAT, CDR2 FQNNGV. Here the CDR3 reads CASSLRPGLAGIGYEQYF. The DNA of the CDR3 is TGTGCCAGCAGCTTACGACCGGGACTAGCGGGAATAGGATACGAGCAGTACTTC. The entire variable domain, with the rest obtained from reference TRBV11-2 and TRBJ2-7, is as follows: EAGVAQSPRYKIIEKRQSVAFWCNPISGHATLYWYQQILGQGPKLLIQFQNNGVVDDSQLPKDRFSAERLKGVDSTLKIQPAKLEDSAVYLCASSLRPGLAGIGYEQYFGPGTRLTVT.

V usage is TRBV20-1 and J usage is TRBJ2-1, with 7 bases lining up with TRBD2. Trimming at V came to 3 bases and at J to 5 bases, leaving 10 bases not matched to a gene. Germline CDR1 DFQATT, CDR2 SNEGSKA (reference sequence). The CDR3 spans 15 residues. CDR3 DNA: TGCAGTGCTAGTATTGGGGGAGGGAACGACAATGAGCAGTTCTTC. Translation: CSASIGGGNDNEQFF.

This chain links TRBV4-1 with TRBJ1-1; 10 bases fit TRBD1. CDR3 length: 15 amino acids. CDR1 and CDR2 (germline): MGHRA, YSYEKL. Trimming took 6 bases from V and 6 from J; bases not matched to a gene: 10. The CDR3 sequence: CASRRTGGGRAEAFF. As DNA, the CDR3 is TGCGCCAGCAGGAGGACAGGGGGAGGACGCGCTGAAGCTTTCTTT.

This clone was counted a few times. J is TRBJ1-3 and V is TRBV7-2; D perhaps matches TRBD1 (6 bases). CDR1 SGHTA and CDR2 FQGNSA come from the germline V gene. V lost 6 bases and J 0 bases, leaving 12 bases between the germline ends. The CDR3 sequence is 15 residues long. The CDR3, as DNA: TGTGCCAGCAGTCGGGACACCAGCTCTGGAAACACCATATATTTT. It translates to CASSRDTSSGNTIYF.

The chain recombines TRBV6-5 with TRBJ2-5, with TRBD2 as a possible D gene (6 bases). Germline V gene sequence: CDR1 MNHEY, CDR2 SVGAGI. The ends were cut back, 6 bases at V and 9 bases at J, with 23 bases in the middle. CDR3 length: 15 amino acids. The CDR3 reads CASRPPGLDNGAQYF. CDR3 DNA: TGTGCCAGCAGACCCCCGGGACTGGACAATGGGGCCCAGTACTTC.

The chain joins TRBV9 to TRBJ2-2; the D gene is possibly TRBD2 (5 bases). Trimming pared 0 bases from V and 4 bases from J, leaving 13 bases between. CDR1 SGDLS and CDR2 YYNGEE come from the germline V gene. The length of the CDR3 is 16 residues. CDR3 residues: CASSVGSEITTGELFF. The CDR3 DNA follows: TGTGCCAGCAGCGTAGGTAGCGAGATCACCACCGGGGAGCTGTTTTTT. Full variable domain (remainder filled in from reference TRBV9 and TRBJ2-2): DSGVTQTPKHLITATGQRVTLRCSPRSGDLSVYWYQQSLDQGLQFLIQYYNGEERAKGNILERFSAQQFPDLHSELNLSSLELGDSALYFCASSVGSEITTGELFFGEGSRLTVL.

The chain employs TRBV6-5 and TRBJ2-1; TRBD2 aligns across 13 bases. The CDR3 extends over 14 amino acids. CDR1 is MNHEY, CDR2 SVGAGI, per germline. Trimming cost V 6 bases and J 9 bases; bases outside gene matches: 5. CDR3 nucleotide sequence: TGTGCCAGCAGCGGACTAGCGGGAGATGGTGAGCAGTTCTTC. Its translation: CASSGLAGDGEQFF.

The CDR3 DNA reads as TGTGCCAGTAGTAGGACCCTAGCGGGAGGCACAGATACGCAGTATTTT. It codes for CASSRTLAGGTDTQYF. The chain employs TRBV19 and TRBJ2-3, with 10 bases lining up with TRBD2. CDR3 length: 16 amino acids. Per the germline V gene, CDR1 is LNHDA and CDR2 is SQIVND (reference sequence). V gave up 4 bases and J gave up 1 base; unmatched junction bases: 5.

The chain uses TRBV2 and TRBJ2-3, with D uncertain. Between the trimmed V and J ends, which lost 7 bases and 0 bases, there was a span of 11 bases. Looked up from germline, CDR1 is SNHLY and CDR2 is FYNNEI. The length of the CDR3 is 14 residues. The CDR3 coding sequence is TGTGCCAGCATGGGAACGACTAGCACAGATACGCAGTATTTT. It yields the protein CASMGTTSTDTQYF.

This clone was counted between two and nine times. The V and J genes are TRBV6-5 and TRBJ1-1; no clear D gene. Between the trimmed V and J ends, which lost 8 bases and 1 base, there was a span of 14 bases. The germline V gene has CDR1 MNHEY and CDR2 SVGAGI. The CDR3 runs to 14 residues. CDR3 bases: TGTGCCAGCTCCACAGTGGCGGGGAACACTGAAGCTTTCTTT. This encodes CASSTVAGNTEAFF.

V is TRBV6-2 or TRBV6-3 and J is TRBJ2-2; TRBD2 matches at 12 bases. Unmatched junction bases numbered 16, after V lost 6 bases and J lost 5 bases. Germline V gene lookup returns CDR1 MNHEY and CDR2 SVGEGT. The CDR3 totals 19 residues. As DNA, the CDR3 is TGTGCCAGCAGCCCTACTCAGAGACTAGCGGGAGTAGGTACCGGGGAGCTGTTTTTT. Its translation is CASSPTQRLAGVGTGELFF.